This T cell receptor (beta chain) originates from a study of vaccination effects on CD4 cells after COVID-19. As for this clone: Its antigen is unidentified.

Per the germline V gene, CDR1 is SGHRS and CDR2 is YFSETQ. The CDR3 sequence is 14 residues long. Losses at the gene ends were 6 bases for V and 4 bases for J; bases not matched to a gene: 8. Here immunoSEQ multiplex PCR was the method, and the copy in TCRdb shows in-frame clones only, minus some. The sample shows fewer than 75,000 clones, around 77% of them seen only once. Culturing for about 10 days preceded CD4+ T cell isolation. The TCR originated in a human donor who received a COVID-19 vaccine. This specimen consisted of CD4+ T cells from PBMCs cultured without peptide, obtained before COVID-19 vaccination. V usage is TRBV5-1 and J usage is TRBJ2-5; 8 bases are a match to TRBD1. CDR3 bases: TGCGCCAGCATCGGTTATGACAGGGGAGAGACCCAGTACTTC. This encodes CASIGYDRGETQYF.